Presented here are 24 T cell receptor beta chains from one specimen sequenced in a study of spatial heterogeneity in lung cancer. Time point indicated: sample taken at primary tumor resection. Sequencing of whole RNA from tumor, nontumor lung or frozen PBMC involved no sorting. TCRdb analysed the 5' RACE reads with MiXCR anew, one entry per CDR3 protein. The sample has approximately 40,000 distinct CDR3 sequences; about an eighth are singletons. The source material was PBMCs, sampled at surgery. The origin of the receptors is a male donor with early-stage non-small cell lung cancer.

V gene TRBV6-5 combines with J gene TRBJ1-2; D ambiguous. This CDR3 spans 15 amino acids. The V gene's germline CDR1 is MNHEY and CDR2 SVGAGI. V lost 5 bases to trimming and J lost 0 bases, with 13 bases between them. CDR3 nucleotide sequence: TGTGCCAGCAGTATCTTTTTCCCTCCTAACTATGGCTACACCTTC. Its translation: CASSIFFPPNYGYTF.

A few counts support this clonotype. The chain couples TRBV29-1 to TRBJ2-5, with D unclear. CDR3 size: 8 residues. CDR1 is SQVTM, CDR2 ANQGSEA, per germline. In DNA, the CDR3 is TGCGGAACCGAGGCCCAGTACTTC. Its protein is CGTEAQYF.

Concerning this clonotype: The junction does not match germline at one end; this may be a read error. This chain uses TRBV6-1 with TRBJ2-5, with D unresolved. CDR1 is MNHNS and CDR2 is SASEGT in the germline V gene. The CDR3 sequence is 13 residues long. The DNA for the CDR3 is TGTGCCAGCAGTGAAGTCCCGGAAGAGACCCAGTGCTTC. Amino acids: CASSEVPEETQCF.

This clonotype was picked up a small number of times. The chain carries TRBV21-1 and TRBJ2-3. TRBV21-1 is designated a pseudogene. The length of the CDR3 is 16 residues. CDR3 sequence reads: CASSTQNLMGTDTQYF. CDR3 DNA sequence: TGTGCCAGCAGCACCCAGAACTTGATGGGCACAGATACGCAGTATTTT.

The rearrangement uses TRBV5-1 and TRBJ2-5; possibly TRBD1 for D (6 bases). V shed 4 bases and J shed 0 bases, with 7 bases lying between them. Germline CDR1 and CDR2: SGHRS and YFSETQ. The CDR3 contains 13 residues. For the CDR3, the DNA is TGCGCCAGCAGCGGGGACAACCAAGAGACCCAGTACTTC. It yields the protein CASSGDNQETQYF.

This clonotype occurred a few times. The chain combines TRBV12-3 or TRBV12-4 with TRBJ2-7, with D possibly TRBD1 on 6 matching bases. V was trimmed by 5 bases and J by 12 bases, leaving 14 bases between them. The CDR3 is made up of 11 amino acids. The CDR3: CASSLQGSPYF. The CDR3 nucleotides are TGTGCCAGCAGTCTCCAGGGGTCCCCGTACTTC.

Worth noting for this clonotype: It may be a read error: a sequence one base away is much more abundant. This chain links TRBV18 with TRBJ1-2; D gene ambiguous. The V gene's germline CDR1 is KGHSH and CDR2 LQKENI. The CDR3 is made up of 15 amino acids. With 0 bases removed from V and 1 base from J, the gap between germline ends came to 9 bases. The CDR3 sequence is CASSPPRMYNYGYTF. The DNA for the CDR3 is TGTGCCAGCTCACCACCGCGTATGTATAACTATGGCTACACCTTC. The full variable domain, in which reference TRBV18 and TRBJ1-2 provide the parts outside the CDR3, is NAGVMQNPRHLVRRRGQEARLRCSPMKGHSHVYWYRQLPEEGLKFMVYLQKENIIDESGMPKERFSAEFPKEGPSILRIQQVVRGDSAAYFCASSPPRMYNYGYTFGSGTRLTVV.

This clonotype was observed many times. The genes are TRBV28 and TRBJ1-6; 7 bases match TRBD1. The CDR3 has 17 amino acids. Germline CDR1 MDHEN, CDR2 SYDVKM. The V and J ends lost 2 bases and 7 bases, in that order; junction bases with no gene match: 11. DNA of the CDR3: TGTGCCAGCAGTTTAGACGTACAGGGGTTCAGGAATTCACCCCTCCACTTT. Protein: CASSLDVQGFRNSPLHF.

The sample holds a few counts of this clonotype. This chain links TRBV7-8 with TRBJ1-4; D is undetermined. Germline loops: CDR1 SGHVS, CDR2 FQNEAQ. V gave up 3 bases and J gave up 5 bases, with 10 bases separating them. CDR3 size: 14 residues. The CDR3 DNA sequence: TGTGCCAGCAGCTTTCTGGATTTGAATGAAAAACTGTTTTTT. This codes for CASSFLDLNEKLFF.

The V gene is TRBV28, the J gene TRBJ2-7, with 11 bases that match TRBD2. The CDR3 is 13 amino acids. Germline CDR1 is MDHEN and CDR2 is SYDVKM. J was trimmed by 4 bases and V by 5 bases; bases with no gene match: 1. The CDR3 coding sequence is TGTGCCAGCAGTCGACTAGCGGGATACGAGCAGTACTTC. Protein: CASSRLAGYEQYF. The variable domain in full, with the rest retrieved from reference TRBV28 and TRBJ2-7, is DVKVTQSSRYLVKRTGEKVFLECVQDMDHENMFWYRQDPGLGLRLIYFSYDVKMKEKGDIPEGYSVSREKKERFSLILESASTNQTSMYLCASSRLAGYEQYFGPGTRLTVT.

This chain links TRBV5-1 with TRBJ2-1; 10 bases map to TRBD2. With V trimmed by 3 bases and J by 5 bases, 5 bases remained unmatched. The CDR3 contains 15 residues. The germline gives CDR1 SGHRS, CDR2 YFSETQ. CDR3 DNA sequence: TGCGCCAGCAGCTCAGTAGCGGGGGGTCACAATGAGCAGTTCTTC. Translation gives CASSSVAGGHNEQFF.

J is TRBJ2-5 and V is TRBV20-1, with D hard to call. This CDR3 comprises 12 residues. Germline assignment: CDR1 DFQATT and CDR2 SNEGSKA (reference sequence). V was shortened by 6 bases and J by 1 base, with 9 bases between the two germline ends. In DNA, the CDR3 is TGCAGTGCGCGCCTAACCCAAGAGACCCAGTACTTC. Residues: CSARLTQETQYF.

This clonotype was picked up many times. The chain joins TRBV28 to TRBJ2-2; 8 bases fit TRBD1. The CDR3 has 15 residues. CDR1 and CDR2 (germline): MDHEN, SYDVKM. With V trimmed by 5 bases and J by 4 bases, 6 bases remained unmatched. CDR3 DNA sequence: TGTGCCAGCAGTCCAGACAGGGGAGGCACCGGGGAGCTGTTTTTT. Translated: CASSPDRGGTGELFF.

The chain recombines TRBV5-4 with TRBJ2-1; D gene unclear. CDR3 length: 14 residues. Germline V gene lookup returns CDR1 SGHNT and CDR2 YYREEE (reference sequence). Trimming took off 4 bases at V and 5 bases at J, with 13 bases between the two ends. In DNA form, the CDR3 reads TGTGCCAGCAGCCGCTCTGACAACAACAATGAGCAGTTCTTC. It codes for CASSRSDNNNEQFF.

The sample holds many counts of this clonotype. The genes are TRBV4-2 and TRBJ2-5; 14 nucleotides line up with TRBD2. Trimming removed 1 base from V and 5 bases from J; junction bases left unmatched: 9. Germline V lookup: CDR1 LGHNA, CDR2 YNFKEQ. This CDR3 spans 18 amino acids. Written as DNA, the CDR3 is TGTGCCAGCAGCCAAGGACTAGCGGGAGGGCCAGGAGAGGAGACCCAGTACTTC. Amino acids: CASSQGLAGGPGEETQYF.

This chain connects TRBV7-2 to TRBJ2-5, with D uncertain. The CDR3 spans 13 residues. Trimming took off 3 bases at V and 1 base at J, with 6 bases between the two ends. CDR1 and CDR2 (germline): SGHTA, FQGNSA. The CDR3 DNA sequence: TGTGCCAGCAGCTTGGCAGTCCAAGAGACCCAGTACTTC. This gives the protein CASSLAVQETQYF.

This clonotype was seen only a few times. The DNA of the CDR3 is TGTGCCAGCAGTCCTTTAGGGCGACAGGGGGCGAAGACCCAGTACTTC. Its translation: CASSPLGRQGAKTQYF. V usage is TRBV27 and J usage is TRBJ2-5, with TRBD1 matching over 10 bases. V was pared by 5 bases and J by 6 bases, with 12 bases of the junction left unmatched. Germline V gene lookup returns CDR1 MNHEY and CDR2 SMNVEV (reference sequence). This CDR3 is 16 amino acids long.

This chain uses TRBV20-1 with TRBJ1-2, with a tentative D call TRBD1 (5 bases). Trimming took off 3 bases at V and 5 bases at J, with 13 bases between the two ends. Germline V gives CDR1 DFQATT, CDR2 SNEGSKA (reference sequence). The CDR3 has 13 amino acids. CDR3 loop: CSASGGIPYGYTF. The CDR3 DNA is TGCAGTGCTAGCGGGGGAATCCCATATGGCTACACCTTC.

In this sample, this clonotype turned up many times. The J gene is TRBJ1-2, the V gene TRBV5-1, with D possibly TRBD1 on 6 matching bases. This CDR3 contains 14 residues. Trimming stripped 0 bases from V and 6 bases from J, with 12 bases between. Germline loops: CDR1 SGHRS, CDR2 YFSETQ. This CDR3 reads CASSLAGRGDGYTF. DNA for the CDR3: TGCGCCAGCAGCTTGGCCGGCAGGGGCGATGGCTACACCTTC.

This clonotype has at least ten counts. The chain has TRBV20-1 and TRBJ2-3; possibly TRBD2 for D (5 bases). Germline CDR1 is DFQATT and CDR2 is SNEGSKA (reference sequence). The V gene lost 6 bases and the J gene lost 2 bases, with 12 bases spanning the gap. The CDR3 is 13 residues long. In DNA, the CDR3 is TGCAGTGCACGGGATCCCTTCACAGATACGCAGTATTTT. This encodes CSARDPFTDTQYF.

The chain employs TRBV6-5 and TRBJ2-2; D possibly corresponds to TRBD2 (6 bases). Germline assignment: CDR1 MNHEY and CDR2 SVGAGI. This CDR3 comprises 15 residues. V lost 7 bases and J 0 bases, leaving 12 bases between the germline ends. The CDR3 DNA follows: TGTGCCAGCATGACGCCTAGCGCGAACACCGGGGAGCTGTTTTTT. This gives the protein CASMTPSANTGELFF.

CDR3 nucleotide sequence: TGCAGCTCTCTAGCGGGAGAAGAGACCCAGTACTTC. Its protein product is CSSLAGEETQYF. The V gene is TRBV29-1, the J gene TRBJ2-5, with 10 bases fitting TRBD2. Germline V lookup: CDR1 SQVTM, CDR2 ANQGSEA. This CDR3 has 12 amino acids. The J segment lost 3 bases and the V segment lost 8 bases, leaving 3 bases of the junction unmatched.

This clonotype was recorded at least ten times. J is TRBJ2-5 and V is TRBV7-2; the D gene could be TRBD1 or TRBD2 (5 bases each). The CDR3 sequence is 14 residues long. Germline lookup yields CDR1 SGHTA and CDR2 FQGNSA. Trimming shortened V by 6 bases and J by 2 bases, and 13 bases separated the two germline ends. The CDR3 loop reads CASRGPGWQETQYF. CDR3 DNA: TGTGCCAGCAGGGGACCTGGTTGGCAAGAGACCCAGTACTTC. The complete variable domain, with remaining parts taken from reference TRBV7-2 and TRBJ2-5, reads GAGVSQSPSNKVTEKGKDVELRCDPISGHTALYWYRQSLGQGLEFLIYFQGNSAPDKSGLPSDRFSAERTGGSVSTLTIQRTQQEDSAVYLCASRGPGWQETQYFGPGTRLLVL.

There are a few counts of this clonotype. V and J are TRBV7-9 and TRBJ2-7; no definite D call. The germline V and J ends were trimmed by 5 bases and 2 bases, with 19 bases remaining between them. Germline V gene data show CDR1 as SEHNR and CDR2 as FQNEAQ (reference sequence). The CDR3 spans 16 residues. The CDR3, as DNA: TGTGCCAGCAGCCCAACCTTAAGGGTCCCTCCCTACGAGCAGTACTTC. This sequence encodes CASSPTLRVPPYEQYF.